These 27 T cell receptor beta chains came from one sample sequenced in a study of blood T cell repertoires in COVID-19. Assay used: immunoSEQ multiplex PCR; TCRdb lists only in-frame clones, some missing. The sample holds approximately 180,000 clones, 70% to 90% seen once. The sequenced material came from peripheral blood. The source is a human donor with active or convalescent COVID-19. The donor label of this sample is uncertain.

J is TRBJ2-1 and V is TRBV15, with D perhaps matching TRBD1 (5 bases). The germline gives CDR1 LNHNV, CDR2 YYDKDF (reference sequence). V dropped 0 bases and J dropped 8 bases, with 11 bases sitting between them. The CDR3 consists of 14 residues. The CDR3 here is CATSREAGIHEQFF. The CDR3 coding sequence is TGTGCCACCAGCAGAGAAGCAGGGATCCATGAGCAGTTCTTC.

The CDR3: CASGFRRGNYEQYF. CDR3 nucleotides: TGTGCCAGCGGGTTCCGGCGGGGAAACTACGAGCAGTACTTC. The chain recombines TRBV28 with TRBJ2-7; weak D call: TRBD2 (6 bases). The CDR3 spans 14 residues. The germline V and J ends were trimmed by 8 bases and 3 bases, with 17 bases remaining between them. Germline V lookup: CDR1 MDHEN, CDR2 SYDVKM.

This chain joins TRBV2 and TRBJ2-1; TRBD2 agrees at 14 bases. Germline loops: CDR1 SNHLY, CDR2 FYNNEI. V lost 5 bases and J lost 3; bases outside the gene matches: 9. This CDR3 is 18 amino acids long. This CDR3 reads CASSYPGTSGGSYNEQFF. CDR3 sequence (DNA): TGTGCCAGCAGTTATCCCGGGACTAGCGGGGGAAGCTACAATGAGCAGTTCTTC.

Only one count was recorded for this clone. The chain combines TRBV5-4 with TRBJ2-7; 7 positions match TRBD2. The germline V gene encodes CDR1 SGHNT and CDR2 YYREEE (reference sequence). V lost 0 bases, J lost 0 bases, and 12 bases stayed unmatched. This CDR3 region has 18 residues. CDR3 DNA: TGTGCCAGCAGCTTGGGTCTGGGGTGGGGAGGGACCTCCTACGAGCAGTACTTC. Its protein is CASSLGLGWGGTSYEQYF.

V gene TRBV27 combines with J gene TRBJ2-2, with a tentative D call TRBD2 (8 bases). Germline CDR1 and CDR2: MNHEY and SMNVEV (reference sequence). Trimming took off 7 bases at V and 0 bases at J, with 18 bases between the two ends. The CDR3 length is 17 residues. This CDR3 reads CASKGAGGLANTGELFF. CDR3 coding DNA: TGTGCCAGCAAGGGGGCGGGAGGCCTGGCGAACACCGGGGAGCTGTTTTTT.

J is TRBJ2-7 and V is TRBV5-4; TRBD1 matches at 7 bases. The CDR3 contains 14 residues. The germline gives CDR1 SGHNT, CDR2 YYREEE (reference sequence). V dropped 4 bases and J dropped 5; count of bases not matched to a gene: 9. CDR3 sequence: CASSPLPDRNEQYF. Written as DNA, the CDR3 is TGTGCCAGCAGCCCACTCCCGGACAGGAACGAGCAGTACTTC.

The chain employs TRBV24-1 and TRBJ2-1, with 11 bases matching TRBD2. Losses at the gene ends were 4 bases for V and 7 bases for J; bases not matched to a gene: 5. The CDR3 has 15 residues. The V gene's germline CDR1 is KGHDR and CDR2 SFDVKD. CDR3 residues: CATSDRSGGANEQFF. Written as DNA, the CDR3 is TGTGCCACCAGTGACCGTAGCGGGGGGGCAAATGAGCAGTTCTTC.

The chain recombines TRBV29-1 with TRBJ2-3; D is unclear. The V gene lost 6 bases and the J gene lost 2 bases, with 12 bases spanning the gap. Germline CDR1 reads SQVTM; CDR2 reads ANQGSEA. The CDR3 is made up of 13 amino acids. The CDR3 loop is CSVSPLLTDTQYF. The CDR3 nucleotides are TGCAGCGTGAGCCCCCTCCTCACAGATACGCAGTATTTT.

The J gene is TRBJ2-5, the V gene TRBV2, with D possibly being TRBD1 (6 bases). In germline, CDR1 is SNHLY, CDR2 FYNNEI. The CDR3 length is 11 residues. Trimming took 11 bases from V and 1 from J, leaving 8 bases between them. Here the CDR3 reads CAWTVQETQYF. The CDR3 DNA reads TGTGCCTGGACAGTCCAAGAGACCCAGTACTTC.

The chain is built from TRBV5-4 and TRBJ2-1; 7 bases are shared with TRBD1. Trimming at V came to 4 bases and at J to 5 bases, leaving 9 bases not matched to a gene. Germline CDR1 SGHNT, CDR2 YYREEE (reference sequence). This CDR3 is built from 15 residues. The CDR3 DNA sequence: TGTGCCAGCAGCCCCGGCCAGGGGGACCACAATGAGCAGTTCTTC. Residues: CASSPGQGDHNEQFF.

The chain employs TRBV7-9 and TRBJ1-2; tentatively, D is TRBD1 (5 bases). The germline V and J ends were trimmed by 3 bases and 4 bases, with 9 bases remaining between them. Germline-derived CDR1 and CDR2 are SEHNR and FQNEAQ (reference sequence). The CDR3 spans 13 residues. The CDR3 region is CASSFGRVYGYTF. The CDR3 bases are TGTGCCAGCAGCTTTGGCAGGGTCTATGGCTACACCTTC.

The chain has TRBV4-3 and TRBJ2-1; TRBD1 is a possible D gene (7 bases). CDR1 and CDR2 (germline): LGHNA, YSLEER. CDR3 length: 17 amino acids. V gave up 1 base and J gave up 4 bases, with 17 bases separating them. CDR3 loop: CASSQGVAGQLYNEQFF. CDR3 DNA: TGCGCCAGCAGCCAAGGAGTCGCGGGACAGCTTTACAATGAGCAGTTCTTC.

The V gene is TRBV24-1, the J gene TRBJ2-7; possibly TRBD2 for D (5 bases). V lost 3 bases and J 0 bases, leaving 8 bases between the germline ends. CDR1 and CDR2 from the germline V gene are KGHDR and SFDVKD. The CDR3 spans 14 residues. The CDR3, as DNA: TGTGCCACCAGTGATACGAGGGTCTCCTACGAGCAGTACTTC. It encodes CATSDTRVSYEQYF.

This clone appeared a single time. The CDR3 sequence is CASSGRTSGGENEQYF. The CDR3 bases are TGTGCCAGCAGCGGGCGGACTAGCGGGGGGGAGAACGAGCAGTACTTC. The chain uses TRBV9 and TRBJ2-7; TRBD2 matches 15 bases. V gave up 3 bases and J gave up 5 bases; unmatched junction bases: 6. CDR1 and CDR2 (germline): SGDLS, YYNGEE. The length of the CDR3 is 16 residues.

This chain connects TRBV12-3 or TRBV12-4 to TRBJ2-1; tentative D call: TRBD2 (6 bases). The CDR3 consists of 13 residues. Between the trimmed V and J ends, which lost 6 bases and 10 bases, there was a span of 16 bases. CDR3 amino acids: CASRASTGDEQFF. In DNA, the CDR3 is TGTGCCAGCAGAGCCTCAACGGGAGACGAGCAGTTCTTC.

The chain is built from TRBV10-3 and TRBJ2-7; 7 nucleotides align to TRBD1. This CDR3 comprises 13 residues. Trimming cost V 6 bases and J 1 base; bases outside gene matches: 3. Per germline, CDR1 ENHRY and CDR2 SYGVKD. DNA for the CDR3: TGTGCCATCAGGGGGGACAGATCCTACGAGCAGTACTTC. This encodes CAIRGDRSYEQYF.

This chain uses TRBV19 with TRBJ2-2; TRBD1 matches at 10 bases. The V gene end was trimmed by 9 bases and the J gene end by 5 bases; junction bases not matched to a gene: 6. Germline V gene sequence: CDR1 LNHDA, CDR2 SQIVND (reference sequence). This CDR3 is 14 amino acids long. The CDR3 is CASSGQGWTGELFF. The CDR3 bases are TGTGCCAGCTCGGGACAGGGGTGGACCGGGGAGCTGTTTTTT.

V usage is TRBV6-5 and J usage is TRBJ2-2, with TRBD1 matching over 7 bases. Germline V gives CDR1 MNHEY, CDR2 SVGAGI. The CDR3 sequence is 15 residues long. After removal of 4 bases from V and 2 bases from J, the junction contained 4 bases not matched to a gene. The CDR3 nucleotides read TGTGCCAGCAGTTCCGGGACAGCCAACACCGGGGAGCTGTTTTTT. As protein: CASSSGTANTGELFF.

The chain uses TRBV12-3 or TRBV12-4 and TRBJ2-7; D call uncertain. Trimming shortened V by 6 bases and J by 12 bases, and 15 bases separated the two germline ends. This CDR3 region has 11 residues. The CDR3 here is CASSGGYSRYF. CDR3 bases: TGTGCCAGCAGCGGTGGGTACAGTCGGTACTTC.

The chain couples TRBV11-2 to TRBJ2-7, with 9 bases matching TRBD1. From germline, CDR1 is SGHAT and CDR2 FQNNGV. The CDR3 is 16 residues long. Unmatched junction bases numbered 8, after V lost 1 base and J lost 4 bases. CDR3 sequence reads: CASSLGIGTGLYEQYF. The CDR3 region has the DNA TGTGCCAGCAGCTTAGGTATTGGGACAGGGTTATACGAGCAGTACTTC. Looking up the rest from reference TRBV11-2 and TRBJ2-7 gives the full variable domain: EAGVAQSPRYKIIEKRQSVAFWCNPISGHATLYWYQQILGQGPKLLIQFQNNGVVDDSQLPKDRFSAERLKGVDSTLKIQPAKLEDSAVYLCASSLGIGTGLYEQYFGPGTRLTVT.

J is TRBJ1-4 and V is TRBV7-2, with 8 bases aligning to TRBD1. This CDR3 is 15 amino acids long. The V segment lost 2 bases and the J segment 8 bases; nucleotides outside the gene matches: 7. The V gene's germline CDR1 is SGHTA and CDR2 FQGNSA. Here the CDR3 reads CASSLWTGLGEKLFF. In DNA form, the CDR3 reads TGTGCCAGCAGCTTATGGACAGGGTTGGGGGAAAAACTGTTTTTT.

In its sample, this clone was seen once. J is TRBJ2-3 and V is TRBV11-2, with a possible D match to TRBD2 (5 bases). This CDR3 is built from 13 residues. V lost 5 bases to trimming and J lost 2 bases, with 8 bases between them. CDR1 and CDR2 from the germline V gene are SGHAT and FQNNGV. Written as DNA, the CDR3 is TGTGCCAGCAGCACCGACTACACAGATACGCAGTATTTT. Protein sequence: CASSTDYTDTQYF. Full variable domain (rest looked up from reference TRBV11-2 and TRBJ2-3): EAGVAQSPRYKIIEKRQSVAFWCNPISGHATLYWYQQILGQGPKLLIQFQNNGVVDDSQLPKDRFSAERLKGVDSTLKIQPAKLEDSAVYLCASSTDYTDTQYFGPGTRLTVL.

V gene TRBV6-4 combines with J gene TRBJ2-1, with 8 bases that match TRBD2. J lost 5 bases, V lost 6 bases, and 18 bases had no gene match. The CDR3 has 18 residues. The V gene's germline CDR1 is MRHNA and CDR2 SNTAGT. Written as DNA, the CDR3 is TGTGCCAGCAGCCGAGGCCCGGGGGGGAGGGGAAAACACAATGAGCAGTTCTTC. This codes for CASSRGPGGRGKHNEQFF.

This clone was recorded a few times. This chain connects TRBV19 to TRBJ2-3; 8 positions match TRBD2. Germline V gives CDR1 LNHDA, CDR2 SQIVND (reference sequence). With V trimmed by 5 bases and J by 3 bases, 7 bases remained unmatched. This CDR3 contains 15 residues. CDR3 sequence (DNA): TGTGCCAGTAGTGTGACTAGCGTATGGACAGATACGCAGTATTTT. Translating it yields CASSVTSVWTDTQYF.

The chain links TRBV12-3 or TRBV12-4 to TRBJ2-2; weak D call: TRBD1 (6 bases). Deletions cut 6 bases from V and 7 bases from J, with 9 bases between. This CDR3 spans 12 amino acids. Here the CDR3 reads CASRGGGGELFF. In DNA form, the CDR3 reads TGTGCCAGCAGAGGGGGTGGCGGGGAGCTGTTTTTT.

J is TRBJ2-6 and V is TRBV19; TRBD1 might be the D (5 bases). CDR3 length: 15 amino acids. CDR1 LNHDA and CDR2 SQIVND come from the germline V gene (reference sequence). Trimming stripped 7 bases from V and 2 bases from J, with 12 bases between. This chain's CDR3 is CASIQTVPGANVLTF. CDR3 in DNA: TGTGCCAGTATTCAGACAGTCCCTGGGGCCAACGTCCTGACTTTC.

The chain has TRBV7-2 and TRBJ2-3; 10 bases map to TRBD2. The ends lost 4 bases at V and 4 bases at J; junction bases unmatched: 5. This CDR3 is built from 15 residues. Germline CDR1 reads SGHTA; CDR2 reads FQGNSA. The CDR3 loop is CASSYQAGGADTQYF. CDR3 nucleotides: TGTGCCAGCAGCTACCAAGCGGGGGGGGCAGATACGCAGTATTTT.